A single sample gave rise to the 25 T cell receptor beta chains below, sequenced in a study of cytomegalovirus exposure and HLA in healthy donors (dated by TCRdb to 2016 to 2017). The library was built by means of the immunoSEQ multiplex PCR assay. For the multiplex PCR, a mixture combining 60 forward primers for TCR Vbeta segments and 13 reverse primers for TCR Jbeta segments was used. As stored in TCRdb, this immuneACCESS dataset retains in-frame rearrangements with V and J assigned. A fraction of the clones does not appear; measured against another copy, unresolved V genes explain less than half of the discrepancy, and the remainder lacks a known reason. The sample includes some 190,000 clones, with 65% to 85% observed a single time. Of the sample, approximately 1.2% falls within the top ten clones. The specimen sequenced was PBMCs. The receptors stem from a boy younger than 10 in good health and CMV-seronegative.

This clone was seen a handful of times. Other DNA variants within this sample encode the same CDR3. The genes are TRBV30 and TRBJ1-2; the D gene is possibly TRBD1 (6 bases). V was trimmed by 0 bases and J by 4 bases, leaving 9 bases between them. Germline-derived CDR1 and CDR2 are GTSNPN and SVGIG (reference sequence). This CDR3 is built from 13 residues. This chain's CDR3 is CAWSVGQFYGYTF. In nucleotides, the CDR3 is TGTGCCTGGAGTGTAGGACAGTTCTATGGCTACACCTTC.

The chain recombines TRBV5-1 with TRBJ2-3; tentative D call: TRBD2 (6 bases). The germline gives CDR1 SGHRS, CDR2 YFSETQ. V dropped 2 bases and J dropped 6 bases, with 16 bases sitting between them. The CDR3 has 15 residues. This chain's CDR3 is CASSFSEGPWDTQYF. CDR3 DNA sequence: TGCGCCAGCAGCTTTTCGGAGGGCCCTTGGGATACGCAGTATTTT.

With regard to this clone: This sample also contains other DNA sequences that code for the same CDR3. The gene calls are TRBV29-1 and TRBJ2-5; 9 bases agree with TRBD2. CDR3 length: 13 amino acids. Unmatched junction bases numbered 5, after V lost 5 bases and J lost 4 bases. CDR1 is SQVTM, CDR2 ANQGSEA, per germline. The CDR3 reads CSVSGGIRETQYF. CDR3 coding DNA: TGCAGCGTTAGCGGGGGGATTCGAGAGACCCAGTACTTC.

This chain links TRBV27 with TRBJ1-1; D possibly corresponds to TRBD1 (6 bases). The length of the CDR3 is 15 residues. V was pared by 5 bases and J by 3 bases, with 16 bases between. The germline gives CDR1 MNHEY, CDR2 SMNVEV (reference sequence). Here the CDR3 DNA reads TGTGCCAGCAGTCCAGACAGGTCTGGATACACTGAAGCTTTCTTT. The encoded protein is CASSPDRSGYTEAFF.

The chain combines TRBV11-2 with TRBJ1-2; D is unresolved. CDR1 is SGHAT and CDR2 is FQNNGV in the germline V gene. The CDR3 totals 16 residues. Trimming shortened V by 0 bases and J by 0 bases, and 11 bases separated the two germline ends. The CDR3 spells CASSLDLVVANYGYTF. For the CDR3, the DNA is TGTGCCAGCAGCTTAGATCTAGTTGTGGCTAACTATGGCTACACCTTC. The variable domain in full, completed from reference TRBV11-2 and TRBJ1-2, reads EAGVAQSPRYKIIEKRQSVAFWCNPISGHATLYWYQQILGQGPKLLIQFQNNGVVDDSQLPKDRFSAERLKGVDSTLKIQPAKLEDSAVYLCASSLDLVVANYGYTFGSGTRLTVV.

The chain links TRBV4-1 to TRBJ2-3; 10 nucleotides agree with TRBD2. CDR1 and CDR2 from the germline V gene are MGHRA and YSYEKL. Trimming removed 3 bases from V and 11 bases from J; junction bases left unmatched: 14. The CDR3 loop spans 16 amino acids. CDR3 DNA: TGCGCCAGCAGCCAGCCCGGGACTAGCGCCACGAAGGGGCAGTATTTT. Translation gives CASSQPGTSATKGQYF.

Written as DNA, the CDR3 is TGTGCCAGCAGCTGGACAGGCTCCTACGAGCAGTACTTC. Protein: CASSWTGSYEQYF. The chain carries TRBV5-6 and TRBJ2-7, with 7 bases lining up with TRBD1. The CDR3 has 13 residues. J lost 0 bases, V lost 3 bases, and 0 bases had no gene match. Germline-derived CDR1 and CDR2 are SGHDT and YYEEEE.

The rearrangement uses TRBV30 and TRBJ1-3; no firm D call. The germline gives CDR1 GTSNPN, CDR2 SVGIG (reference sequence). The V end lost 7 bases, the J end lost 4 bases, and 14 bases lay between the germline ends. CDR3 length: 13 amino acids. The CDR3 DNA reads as TGTGCCTACCAACTGGCGGGAGGAAACACCATATATTTT. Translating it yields CAYQLAGGNTIYF.

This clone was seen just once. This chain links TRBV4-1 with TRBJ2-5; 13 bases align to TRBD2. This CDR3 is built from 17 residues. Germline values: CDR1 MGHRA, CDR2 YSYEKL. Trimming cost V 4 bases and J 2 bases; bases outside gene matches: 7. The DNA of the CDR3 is TGCGCCAGCAGCCCCTTTACTAGCGGGGGGGCTCAAGAGACCCAGTACTTC. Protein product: CASSPFTSGGAQETQYF.

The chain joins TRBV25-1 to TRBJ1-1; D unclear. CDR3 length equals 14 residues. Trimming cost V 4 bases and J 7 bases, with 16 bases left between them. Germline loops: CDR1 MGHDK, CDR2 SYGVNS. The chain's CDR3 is CASSVPGMPSEAFF. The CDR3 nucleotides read TGTGCCAGCAGTGTACCGGGAATGCCGAGTGAAGCTTTCTTT.

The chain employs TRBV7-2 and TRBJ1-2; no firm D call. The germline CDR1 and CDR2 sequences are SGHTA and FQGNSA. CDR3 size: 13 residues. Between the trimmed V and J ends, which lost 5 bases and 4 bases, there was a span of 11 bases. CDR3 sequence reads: CASSPRVSYGYTF. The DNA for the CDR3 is TGTGCCAGCAGCCCGAGGGTCTCCTATGGCTACACCTTC.

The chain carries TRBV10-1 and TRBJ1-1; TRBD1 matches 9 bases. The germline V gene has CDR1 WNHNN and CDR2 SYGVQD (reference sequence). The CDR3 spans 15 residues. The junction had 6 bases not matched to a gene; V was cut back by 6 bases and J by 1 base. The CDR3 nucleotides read TGCGCCAGCAGCGATGGGACAGGGTGGAACACTGAAGCTTTCTTT. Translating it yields CASSDGTGWNTEAFF.

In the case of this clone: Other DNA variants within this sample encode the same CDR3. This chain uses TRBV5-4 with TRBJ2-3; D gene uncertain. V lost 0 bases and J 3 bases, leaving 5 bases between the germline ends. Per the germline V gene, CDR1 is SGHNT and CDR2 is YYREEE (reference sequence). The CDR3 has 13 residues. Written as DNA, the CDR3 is TGTGCCAGCAGCTTGGGAGGAACAGATACGCAGTATTTT. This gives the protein CASSLGGTDTQYF.

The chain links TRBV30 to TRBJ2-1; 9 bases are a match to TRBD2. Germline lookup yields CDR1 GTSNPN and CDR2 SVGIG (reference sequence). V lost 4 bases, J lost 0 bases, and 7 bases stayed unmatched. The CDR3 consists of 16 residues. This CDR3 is CAWMVTSGSSYNEQFF. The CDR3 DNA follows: TGTGCCTGGATGGTGACTAGCGGAAGCTCCTACAATGAGCAGTTCTTC. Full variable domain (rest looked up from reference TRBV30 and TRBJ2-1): SQTIHQWPATLVQPVGSPLSLECTVEGTSNPNLYWYRQAAGRGLQLLFYSVGIGQISSEVPQNLSASRPQDRQFILSSKKLLLSDSGFYLCAWMVTSGSSYNEQFFGPGTRLTVL.

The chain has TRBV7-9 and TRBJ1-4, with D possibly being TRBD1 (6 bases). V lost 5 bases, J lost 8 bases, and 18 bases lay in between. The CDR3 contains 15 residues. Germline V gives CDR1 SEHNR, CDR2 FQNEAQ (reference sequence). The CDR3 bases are TGTGCCAGCAGCCCTACATCGGGGGGCGGGGAAAAACTGTTTTTT. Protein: CASSPTSGGGEKLFF.

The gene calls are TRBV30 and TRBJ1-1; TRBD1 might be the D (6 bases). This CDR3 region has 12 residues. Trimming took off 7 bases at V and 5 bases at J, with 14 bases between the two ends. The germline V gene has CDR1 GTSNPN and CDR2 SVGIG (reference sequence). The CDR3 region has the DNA TGTGCCTTAATCACAGGGTTTACTGAAGCTTTCTTT. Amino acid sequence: CALITGFTEAFF.

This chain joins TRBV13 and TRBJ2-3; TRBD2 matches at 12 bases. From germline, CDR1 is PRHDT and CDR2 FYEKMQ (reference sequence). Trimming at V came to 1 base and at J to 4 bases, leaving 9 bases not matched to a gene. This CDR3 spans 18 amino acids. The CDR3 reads CASSLDRLAGGFPDTQYF. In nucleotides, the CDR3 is TGTGCCAGCAGCTTAGACCGGCTAGCGGGAGGGTTTCCAGATACGCAGTATTTT.

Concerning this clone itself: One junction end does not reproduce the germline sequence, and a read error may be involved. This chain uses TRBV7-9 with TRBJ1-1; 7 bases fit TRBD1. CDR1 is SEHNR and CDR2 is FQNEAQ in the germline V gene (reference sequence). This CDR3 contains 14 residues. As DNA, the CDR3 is TGTTCCAGCAGCCGTAGGACAGGCAGTACTGAAGCTTTCTTT. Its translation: CSSSRRTGSTEAFF.

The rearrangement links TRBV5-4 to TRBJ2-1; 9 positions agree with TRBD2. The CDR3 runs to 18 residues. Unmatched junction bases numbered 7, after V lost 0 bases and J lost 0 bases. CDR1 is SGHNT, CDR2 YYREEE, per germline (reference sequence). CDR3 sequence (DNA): TGTGCCAGCAGCTTGGAGCGGGGGGCTTCTCGCTCCTACAATGAGCAGTTCTTC. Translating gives CASSLERGASRSYNEQFF. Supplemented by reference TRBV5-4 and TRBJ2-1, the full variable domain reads ETGVTQSPTHLIKTRGQQVTLRCSSQSGHNTVSWYQQALGQGPQFIFQYYREEENGRGNFPPRFSGLQFPNYSSELNVNALELDDSALYLCASSLERGASRSYNEQFFGPGTRLTVL.

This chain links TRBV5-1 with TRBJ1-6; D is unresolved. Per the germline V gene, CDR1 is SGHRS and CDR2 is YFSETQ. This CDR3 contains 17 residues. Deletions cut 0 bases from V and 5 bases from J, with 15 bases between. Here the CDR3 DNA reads TGCGCCAGCAGCTTGGAAATTTCCGGTGGAGATAATTCACCCCTCCACTTT. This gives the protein CASSLEISGGDNSPLHF.

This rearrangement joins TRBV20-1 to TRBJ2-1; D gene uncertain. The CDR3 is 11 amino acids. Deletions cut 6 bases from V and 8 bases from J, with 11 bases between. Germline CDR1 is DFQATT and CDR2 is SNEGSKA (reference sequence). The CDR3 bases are TGCAGTGCGAGTCAATTAGATGAGCAGTTCTTC. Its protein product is CSASQLDEQFF.

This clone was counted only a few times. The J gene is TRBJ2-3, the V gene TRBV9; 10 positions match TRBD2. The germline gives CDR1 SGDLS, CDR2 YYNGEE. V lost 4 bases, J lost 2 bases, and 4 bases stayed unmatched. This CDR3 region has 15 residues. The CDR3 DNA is TGTGCCAGCAGCCCCGGACTAGCGGTCACAGATACGCAGTATTTT. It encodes CASSPGLAVTDTQYF.

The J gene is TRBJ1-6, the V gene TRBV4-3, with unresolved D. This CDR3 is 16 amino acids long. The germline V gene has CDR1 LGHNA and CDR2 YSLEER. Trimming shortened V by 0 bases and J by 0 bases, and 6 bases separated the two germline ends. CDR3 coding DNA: TGCGCCAGCAGCCAAGAGGTGAGCTCCTATAATTCACCCCTCCACTTT. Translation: CASSQEVSSYNSPLHF.

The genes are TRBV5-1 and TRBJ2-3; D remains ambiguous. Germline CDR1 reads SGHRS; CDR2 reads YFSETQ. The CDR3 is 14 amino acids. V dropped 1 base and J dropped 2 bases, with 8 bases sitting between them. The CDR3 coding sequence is TGCGCCAGCAGCTTGTCCGGGTACACAGATACGCAGTATTTT. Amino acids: CASSLSGYTDTQYF.

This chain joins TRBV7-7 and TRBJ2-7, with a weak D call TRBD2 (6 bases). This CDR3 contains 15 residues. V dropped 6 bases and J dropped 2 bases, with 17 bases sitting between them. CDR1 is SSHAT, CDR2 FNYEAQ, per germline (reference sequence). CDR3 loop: CASRIPGEGTYEQYV. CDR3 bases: TGTGCCAGCAGGATCCCGGGGGAAGGAACCTACGAGCAGTACGTC.